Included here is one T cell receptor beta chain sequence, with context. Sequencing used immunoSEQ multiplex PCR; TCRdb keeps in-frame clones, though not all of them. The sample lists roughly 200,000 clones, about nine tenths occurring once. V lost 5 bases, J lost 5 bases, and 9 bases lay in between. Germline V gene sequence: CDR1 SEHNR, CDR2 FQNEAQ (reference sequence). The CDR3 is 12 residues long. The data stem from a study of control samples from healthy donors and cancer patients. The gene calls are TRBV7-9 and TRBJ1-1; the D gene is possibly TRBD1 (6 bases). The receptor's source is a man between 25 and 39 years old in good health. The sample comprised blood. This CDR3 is CASSNRVTEAFF. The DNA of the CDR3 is TGTGCCAGCAGCAACAGGGTTACTGAAGCTTTCTTT.